The present T cell receptor beta chain was sequenced within a study of tumor-infiltrating lymphocytes in primary liver carcinoma listed by TCRdb under 2017. About the study as a whole: Hepatocellular carcinoma (four) or combined HCC and intrahepatic cholangiocarcinoma (one) was present in the five patients, who were three men and two women aged 30 to 69 years. Tumors of the five patients were stage T1-T3 N0M0 with maximum diameters of about 4 to 10 cm. To link TCRbeta repertoire diversity to the local molecular phenotype, the 25 or so tumor region samples were profiled with Agilent mRNA microarrays. For each liver tumor, the study sampled five regions along with adjacent normal tissue and blood, and applied TCRbeta repertoire sequencing, expression microarrays and whole-exome sequencing. Each sample produced about 3.5 to 8 million productive TCRbeta reads, and read depth showed no significant difference between tissue types. Repertoires from technical replicates were highly reproducible, with mean shared-clone rates about 0.9 and correlation coefficients above 0.95. A total of roughly 35 specimens from 5 patients underwent TCRbeta repertoire sequencing, comprising around 25 tumor regions, 5 adjacent noncancerous liver tissues and 5 peripheral blood samples.

TCRbeta-specific cDNA was reverse-transcribed from around 0.45 ug total RNA using a constant-region primer and ProtoScript II reverse transcriptase. TCRbeta libraries were built with three nested multiplex PCR rounds, a slightly modified ARM-PCR procedure. The first two PCR rounds used multiplex TRBV1-TRBV30 forward primers with a Cbeta reverse primer, each for 10 cycles. A final 25-cycle PCR with Deep VentR polymerase added sample barcodes and Illumina adapters. Amplicons of 200-500 bp were gel-purified with a QIAquick gel extraction kit before sequencing. An Illumina HiSeq 2500 was used to sequence the TCRbeta amplicons, generating 250-bp paired-end reads. The authors' analysis ran thus. Trimmomatic v0.33 was used to quality-trim the reads, and FLASH v1.2.11 was used to merge paired reads so that full CDR3 sequences could be recovered. V, D and J germline segments were assigned to the rearranged TCRbeta sequences using MiGEC v1.2.1b. Clonotype statistics and Shannon-Wiener diversity indices were calculated with VDJtools v1.0.0. To reduce sampling bias, subsequent analyses other than the diversity analysis used only the 250 most abundant clonotypes in each sample. TCRdb ran its own pipeline on the public reads, namely fastp trimming at Q25 and MiXCR clone calling, and kept in-frame beta chains. Rows with a matching CDR3 protein are joined into one entry that keeps the most common DNA and genes. These V and J calls derive from TCRdb rather than the authors' analysis. The sample has tens of thousands of distinct CDR3 sequences on record, about two thirds of them singletons. The ten largest make up just over 55% of the sample.

A single count supports this clonotype. Its cognate antigen has yet to be identified. The germline gene is not matched at one end of the junction; a read error may be the cause. Total RNA and DNA were co-extracted without cell sorting from around 20-30 mg of bulk tissue using the AllPrep DNA/RNA mini kit. Between November 2015 and 2016, several patients in China with histopathologically diagnosed primary liver carcinoma had their tumors surgically resected. At the time of sampling, the patients were treatment-naive and had chronic HBV infection. Five spatially separated regions were sampled from each tumor: the superior, inferior, left-lateral and right-lateral poles, plus the tumor centre. More than 80% viable tumor cells were found by histology in every tumor sample. Each fresh piece of tumor and adjacent tissue was cut in two, with one half stored in RNAlater at -80 degrees C and the other half sent for histology.

Per the germline V gene, SGHAT is the CDR1 and FQNNGV is the CDR2. Taken from cysteine to phenylalanine, the CDR3 has 12 residues. CDR3 DNA only is kept here, 36 bases in frame from base 1. Broader findings and caveats from the paper: Only 4 or 5 patients were included in the study, and the authors note that the findings should be validated in a larger study. Because the samples were bulk and unsorted, CD4+ and CD8+ T cell repertoires could not be compared. Repertoire overlap was higher between tumor regions (mean approximately 36%) than tumor-adjacent (around 17%) or tumor-blood (approximately 14%) pairs, consistent with antigen-driven expansion. Only roughly 7-24% of top clones appeared in all five regions of a tumor, which suggests that tumor-infiltrating T cells are spatially heterogeneous. Because only the TCR beta chain was sequenced and unpaired alpha chains were not captured, true repertoire diversity is likely underestimated. The top 250 clones made up a significantly larger repertoire fraction in tumors than in blood (p = 0.039).

This receptor was taken from a man aged 35-49 years with primary liver carcinoma and hepatitis B virus infection. The rearrangement joined TRBV11-2 to TRBJ2-5; the D gene is perhaps TRBD1 or TRBD2, each of them matching over 5 bases. Input material: liver tumor tissue from sampling region 2. The meaning of the sample's cell subset or site label: tumor region T2, inferior pole. The CDR3: CASSWHLGVVVF. The sequenced DNA: TGTGCCAGCAGCTGGCACTTGGGGGTGGTCGTTTTC.